This entry lists 7 T cell receptor beta chains sequenced from one sample in a study of cytomegalovirus exposure and HLA in healthy donors. Primers included in the PCR were 60 Vbeta and 13 Jbeta primers. Clones were sequenced by immunoSEQ multiplex PCR, and TCRdb holds only the in-frame ones, with some missing. Here the sample spans approximately 180,000 clones, over 75% being singletons. Sequencing was carried out using PBMCs. The receptors derive from a man younger than 35 in good health and CMV-seronegative.

J is TRBJ2-7 and V is TRBV28; D may be TRBD2 (7 bases). The CDR3 is 13 amino acids. V was shortened by 7 bases and J by 3 bases, with 13 bases between the two germline ends. The germline V gene has CDR1 MDHEN and CDR2 SYDVKM. The CDR3 is CASMGGGGYEQYF. The CDR3 DNA reads as TGTGCCAGCATGGGGGGAGGGGGCTACGAGCAGTACTTC.

The V gene is TRBV7-8, the J gene TRBJ2-6; D is unclear. Germline values: CDR1 SGHVS, CDR2 FQNEAQ. This CDR3 has 18 amino acids. Deletions cut 1 base from V and 0 bases from J, with 13 bases between. For the CDR3, the DNA is TGTGCCAGCAGCTTAGGAGGCCCCGCTCTCTCTGGGGCCAACGTCCTGACTTTC. The encoded protein is CASSLGGPALSGANVLTF.

The J gene is TRBJ1-1, the V gene TRBV10-3; D gene unclear. This CDR3 is 12 amino acids long. Trimming cost V 7 bases and J 2 bases, with 8 bases left between them. CDR1 is ENHRY, CDR2 SYGVKD, per germline. Written as DNA, the CDR3 is TGTGCCATCAAGAGCCACAACACTGAAGCTTTCTTT. Translated: CAIKSHNTEAFF.

This clone appeared a single time. V usage is TRBV27 and J usage is TRBJ2-7; TRBD1 matches 7 bases. The germline V gene encodes CDR1 MNHEY and CDR2 SMNVEV (reference sequence). The CDR3 runs to 15 residues. Trimming removed 7 bases from V and 0 bases from J; junction bases left unmatched: 9. The CDR3 sequence: CASNGWGQSSYEQYF. Written as DNA, the CDR3 is TGTGCCAGCAACGGGTGGGGACAGAGCTCCTACGAGCAGTACTTC.

The rearrangement joins TRBV11-2 to TRBJ1-1, with TRBD1 as a possible D gene (5 bases). The V end was cut by 1 base, the J end by 7 bases, with 10 bases between. CDR3 length: 13 amino acids. Per the germline V gene, CDR1 is SGHAT and CDR2 is FQNNGV. This CDR3 is CASSLGQYFEAFF. The CDR3 coding sequence is TGTGCCAGCAGCTTAGGACAGTATTTTGAAGCTTTCTTT.

This clone was detected a few times. The chain has TRBV9 and TRBJ2-7, with D possibly being TRBD2 (6 bases). Germline V gene data show CDR1 as SGDLS and CDR2 as YYNGEE. The CDR3 length is 14 residues. The V end lost 4 bases, the J end lost 3 bases, and 14 bases lay between the germline ends. DNA for the CDR3: TGTGCCAGCAGCTTGCGGGGTCAAAACTACGAGCAGTACTTC. This encodes CASSLRGQNYEQYF.

J is TRBJ2-1 and V is TRBV9; D perhaps matches TRBD1 (5 bases). Trimming stripped 0 bases from V and 4 bases from J, with 11 bases between. The germline V gene has CDR1 SGDLS and CDR2 YYNGEE. This CDR3 is built from 15 residues. The CDR3 spells CASSVGRGQYNEQFF. Written as DNA, the CDR3 is TGTGCCAGCAGCGTAGGAAGAGGACAATACAATGAGCAGTTCTTC.